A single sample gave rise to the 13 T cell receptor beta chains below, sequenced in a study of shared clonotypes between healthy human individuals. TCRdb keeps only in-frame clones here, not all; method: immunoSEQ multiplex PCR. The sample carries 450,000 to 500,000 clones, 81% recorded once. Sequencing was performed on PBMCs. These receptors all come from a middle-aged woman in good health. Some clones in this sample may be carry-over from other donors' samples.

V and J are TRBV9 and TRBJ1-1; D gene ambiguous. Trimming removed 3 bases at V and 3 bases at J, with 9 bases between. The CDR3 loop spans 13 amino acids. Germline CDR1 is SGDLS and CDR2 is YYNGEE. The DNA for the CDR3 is TGTGCCAGCAGCGAGGGAAGTGACACTGAAGCTTTCTTT. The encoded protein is CASSEGSDTEAFF. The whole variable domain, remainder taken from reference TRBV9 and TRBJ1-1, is DSGVTQTPKHLITATGQRVTLRCSPRSGDLSVYWYQQSLDQGLQFLIQYYNGEERAKGNILERFSAQQFPDLHSELNLSSLELGDSALYFCASSEGSDTEAFFGQGTRLTVV.

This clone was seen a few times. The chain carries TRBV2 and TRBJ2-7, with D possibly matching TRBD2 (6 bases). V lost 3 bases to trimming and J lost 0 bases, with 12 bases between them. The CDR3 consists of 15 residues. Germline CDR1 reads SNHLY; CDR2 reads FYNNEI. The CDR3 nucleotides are TGTGCCAGCAGTGATGGAGGGTACCACTCCTACGAGCAGTACTTC. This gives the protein CASSDGGYHSYEQYF.

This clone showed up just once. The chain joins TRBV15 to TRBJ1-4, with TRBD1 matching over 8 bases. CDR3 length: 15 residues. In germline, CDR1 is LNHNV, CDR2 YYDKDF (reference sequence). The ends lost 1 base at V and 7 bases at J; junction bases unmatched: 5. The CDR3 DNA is TGTGCCACCAGCAGAGCAGGGGGCTTTGGTGAAAAACTGTTTTTT. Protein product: CATSRAGGFGEKLFF. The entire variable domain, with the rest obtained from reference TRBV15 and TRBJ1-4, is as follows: DAMVIQNPRYQVTQFGKPVTLSCSQTLNHNVMYWYQQKSSQAPKLLFHYYDKDFNNEADTPDNFQSRRPNTSFCFLDIRSPGLGDTAMYLCATSRAGGFGEKLFFGSGTQLSVL.

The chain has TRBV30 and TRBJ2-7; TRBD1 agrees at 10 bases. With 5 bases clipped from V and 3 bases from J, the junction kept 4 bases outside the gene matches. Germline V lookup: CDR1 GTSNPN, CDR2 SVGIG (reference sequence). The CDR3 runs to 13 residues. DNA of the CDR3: TGTGCCTGGGGGACAGGGGCCAACTACGAGCAGTACTTC. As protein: CAWGTGANYEQYF. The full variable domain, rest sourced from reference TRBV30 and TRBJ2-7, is SQTIHQWPATLVQPVGSPLSLECTVEGTSNPNLYWYRQAAGRGLQLLFYSVGIGQISSEVPQNLSASRPQDRQFILSSKKLLLSDSGFYLCAWGTGANYEQYFGPGTRLTVT.

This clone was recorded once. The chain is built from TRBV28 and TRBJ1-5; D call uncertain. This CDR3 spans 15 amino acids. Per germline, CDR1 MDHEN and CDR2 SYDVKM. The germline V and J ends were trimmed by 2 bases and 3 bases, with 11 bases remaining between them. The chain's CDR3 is CASSLAERYNQPQHF. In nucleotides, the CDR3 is TGTGCCAGCAGTTTAGCGGAGCGTTACAATCAGCCCCAGCATTTT.

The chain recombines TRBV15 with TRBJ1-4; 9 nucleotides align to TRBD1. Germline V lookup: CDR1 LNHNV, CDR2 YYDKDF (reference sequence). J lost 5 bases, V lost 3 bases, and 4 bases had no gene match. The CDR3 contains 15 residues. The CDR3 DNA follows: TGTGCCACCAGCAGGATCGGGACAGGGAATGAAAAACTGTTTTTT. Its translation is CATSRIGTGNEKLFF.

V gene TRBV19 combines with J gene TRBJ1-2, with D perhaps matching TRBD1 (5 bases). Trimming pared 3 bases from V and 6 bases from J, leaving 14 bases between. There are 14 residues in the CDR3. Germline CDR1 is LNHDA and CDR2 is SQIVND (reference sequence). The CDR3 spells CASSMLREDNGYTF. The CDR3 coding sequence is TGTGCCAGTAGTATGCTCAGGGAAGATAATGGCTACACCTTC.

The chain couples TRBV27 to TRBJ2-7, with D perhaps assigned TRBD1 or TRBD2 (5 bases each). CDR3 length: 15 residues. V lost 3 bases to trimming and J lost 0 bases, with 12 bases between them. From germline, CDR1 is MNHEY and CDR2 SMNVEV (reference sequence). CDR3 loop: CASSLGGTSSYEQYF. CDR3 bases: TGTGCCAGCAGTTTGGGTGGGACGAGCTCCTACGAGCAGTACTTC.

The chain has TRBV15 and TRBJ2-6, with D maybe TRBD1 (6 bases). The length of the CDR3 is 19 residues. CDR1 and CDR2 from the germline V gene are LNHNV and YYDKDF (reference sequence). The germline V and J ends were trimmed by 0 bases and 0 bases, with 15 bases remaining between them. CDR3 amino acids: CATSRDPPGASSGANVLTF. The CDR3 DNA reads TGTGCCACCAGCAGAGATCCCCCAGGGGCGAGCTCTGGGGCCAACGTCCTGACTTTC.

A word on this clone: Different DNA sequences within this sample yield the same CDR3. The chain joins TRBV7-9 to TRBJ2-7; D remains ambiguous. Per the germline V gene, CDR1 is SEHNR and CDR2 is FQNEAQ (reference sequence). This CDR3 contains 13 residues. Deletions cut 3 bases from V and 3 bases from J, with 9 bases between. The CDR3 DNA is TGTGCCAGCAGCTTGGGCGGAAACTACGAGCAGTACTTC. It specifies CASSLGGNYEQYF.

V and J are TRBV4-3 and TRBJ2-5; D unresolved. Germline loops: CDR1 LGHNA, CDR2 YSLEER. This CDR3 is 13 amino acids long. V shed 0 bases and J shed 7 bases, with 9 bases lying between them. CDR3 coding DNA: TGCGCCAGCAGCCAAGACAACCACGGGACCCAGTACTTC. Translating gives CASSQDNHGTQYF.

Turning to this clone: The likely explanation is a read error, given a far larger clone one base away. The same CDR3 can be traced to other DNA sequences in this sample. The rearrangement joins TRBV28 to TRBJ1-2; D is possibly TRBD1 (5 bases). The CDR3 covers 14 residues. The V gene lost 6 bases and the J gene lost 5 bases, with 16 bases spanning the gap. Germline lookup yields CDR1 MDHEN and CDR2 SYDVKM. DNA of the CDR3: TGTGCCAGCAGAACTACAGGTGTCCGGTATGGCTACACCTTC. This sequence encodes CASRTTGVRYGYTF.

CDR3 nucleotide sequence: TGCGCCAGCAGCTATACTAGCGGGATCGTGAACAATGAGCAGTTCTTC. The encoded protein is CASSYTSGIVNNEQFF. This chain links TRBV5-1 with TRBJ2-1; TRBD2 matches 10 bases. CDR1 is SGHRS, CDR2 YFSETQ, per germline. The trim removed 3 bases at V and 5 bases at J, leaving 8 bases unmatched. The CDR3 length is 16 residues. The entire variable domain, with the rest obtained from reference TRBV5-1 and TRBJ2-1, is as follows: KAGVTQTPRYLIKTRGQQVTLSCSPISGHRSVSWYQQTPGQGLQFLFEYFSETQRNKGNFPGRFSGRQFSNSRSEMNVSTLELGDSALYLCASSYTSGIVNNEQFFGPGTRLTVL.